Listed below are T cell receptor beta chains from one sample, sequenced in a study of monozygotic twins with inflammatory bowel disease. Reanalyzing the 5' RACE reads, TCRdb keeps one entry per CDR3 protein, without DNA. The clone table shows approximately 160,000 distinct CDR3 sequences, with the ten largest holding less than 8%. Sequencing was carried out using blood. The source of these receptors is a human donor with ulcerative colitis or Crohn's disease, or a healthy co-twin of an affected twin (not recorded which). Both conserved end residues are part of each CDR3.

CASSLFSGRSLYNEQFF	TRBV11-1	TRBJ2-1
CSVAGGGMVTEAFF	TRBV29-1	TRBJ1-1
CSARESSGGEQYF	TRBV20-1	TRBJ2-7
CAIRLGTGLYNEQFF	TRBV10-3	TRBJ2-1
CASSSGTGARSGANVLTF	TRBV27	TRBJ2-6
CASSLGAQRGYTF	TRBV27	TRBJ1-2
CASRTLAGGSNEQFF	TRBV7-2	TRBJ2-1
CASSSHQREWNNEQFF	TRBV12-3/TRBV12-4	TRBJ2-1
CSAVDRVVTEAFF	TRBV20-1	TRBJ1-1
CASSLGLMEGYSSYNEQFF	TRBV27	TRBJ2-1
CASGTVLEETQYF	TRBV5-1	TRBJ2-5
CASSEWRQGAEAFF	TRBV25-1	TRBJ1-1
CASSLPSGRVVYNEQFF	TRBV7-2	TRBJ2-1
CATSDPRHGTGGNEQFF	TRBV24-1	TRBJ2-1
CASSLQTSSSPLHF	TRBV27	TRBJ1-6
CATSRDQASVDTQYF	TRBV15	TRBJ2-3
CASSSRTGGTDTQYF	TRBV3-1	TRBJ2-3
CASTRQDYEQYF	TRBV2	TRBJ2-7
CASTPSGASYEQYF	TRBV5-1	TRBJ2-7
CASSPRALGNEQFF	TRBV6-1	TRBJ2-1
CSARRNTEAFF	TRBV20-1	TRBJ1-1